The rows below give T cell receptor beta chains drawn from one sample of a study of CD8+CD57+ T cells in acquired aplastic anemia. TCRdb called the reads again in MiXCR, with one record for every CDR3 protein. The sample has around 430,000 distinct CDR3 sequences, more than 25% seen once. The sequenced sample consisted of sorted CD4+, CD8+, or CD8+CD57+ T cells (not recorded which) from PBMCs. Receptors were obtained from a human donor with aplastic anemia. Both conserved end residues are part of each CDR3. Each record gives: V gene, clone size, D gene, J gene, CDR3 DNA, CDR3 protein. A D gene is named only where the DNA matches it firmly. A clone size is listed for some rows: how often the clone was seen (once, few, many), or a class if it is expanded.

>TRBV7-7|many|.|TRBJ2-2
TGTGCTAGCAGCTTCCAGGGCGGGGAGCTGTTTTTT
CASSFQGGELFF
>TRBV5-1|.|.|TRBJ2-4
TGCGCCAGCAGCACCGGACAGTTAGCCAAAAACATTCAGTACTTC
CASSTGQLAKNIQYF
>TRBV19|.|.|TRBJ1-1
TGTGCCAGTATGAGAACAGGGTTGAACACTGAAGCTTTCTTT
CASMRTGLNTEAFF
>TRBV19|many|.|TRBJ1-5
TGTGCCACCAATCAGGAGGGATTAGGCAATCAGCCCCAGCATTTT
CATNQEGLGNQPQHF
>TRBV10-3|many|TRBD1|TRBJ1-6
TGTGCCATCAGTGAGAAAACAGGGGAAAGTGGTTCCCCCCTCCACTTT
CAISEKTGESGSPLHF
>TRBV3-1|few|.|TRBJ1-2
TGTGCCAGCAATAGCTACACCTTC
CASNSYTF
>TRBV2|many|.|TRBJ1-5
TGTGCCAGCGAGGAACAGGGCAGCAATCAGCCCCAGCATTTT
CASEEQGSNQPQHF
>TRBV7-2|few|TRBD2|TRBJ2-5
TGTGCCAGCACCCTAGCGGGAGAAGAGACCCAGTACTTC
CASTLAGEETQYF
>TRBV10-2|many|.|TRBJ1-5
TGCGCCAGCAGTGAGCAAGACTGGTATAGCAATCAGCCCCAGCATTTT
CASSEQDWYSNQPQHF
>TRBV7-2|.|TRBD2|TRBJ2-7
TGTGCCAGCAGCTTAGGGCTAGCGGGGGTGTTTGCCTACGAGCAGTACTTC
CASSLGLAGVFAYEQYF
>TRBV7-8|many|TRBD1|TRBJ2-1
TGTGCCAGCAGCTTGGGACAGGAACGTAATGAGCAGTTCTTC
CASSLGQERNEQFF
>TRBV5-1|.|.|TRBJ2-5
TGCGCCAGCAGCTTCGTCCTAAGCCCCCAAGAGACCCAGTACTTC
CASSFVLSPQETQYF
>TRBV20-1|many|.|TRBJ1-2
TGCAGTGCTAGAGATCTCCCCTATGGCTACACCTTC
CSARDLPYGYTF
>TRBV7-6|many|.|TRBJ1-6
TGTGCCAGCAGCCCGCTGACGGACGGGGGGGATTCACCCCTCCACTTT
CASSPLTDGGDSPLHF
>TRBV15|.|TRBD2|TRBJ2-5
TGTGCTACCCCCCTAGCGGGGAAAGAGACCCAGTACTTC
CATPLAGKETQYF
>TRBV10-1|.|.|TRBJ1-5
TGCGCCAGCAGCCCGCGGACCCAGCATTTT
CASSPRTQHF
>TRBV29-1|many|.|TRBJ2-7
TGCAGCGTCAGGGGCTACTCCTACGAGCAGTACTTC
CSVRGYSYEQYF
>TRBV20-1|.|TRBD2|TRBJ2-5
TGCAGTGCTAGAGATGGGACTAGTCTAGGAGAGACCCAGTACTTC
CSARDGTSLGETQYF
>TRBV25-1|.|TRBD1|TRBJ2-5
TGTGCCAGCAGTGCTACGACAGGGTTTGAGACCCAGTACTTC
CASSATTGFETQYF
>TRBV7-2|many|TRBD1|TRBJ1-5
TGTGCCAGCAGCTACACGGGACAGGGAGGACAGCCCCAGCATTTT
CASSYTGQGGQPQHF
>TRBV27|few|.|TRBJ2-2
TGTGCCAGCAGTTCCCCACCCGGATGGGGAACCGGGGAGCTGTTTTTT
CASSSPPGWGTGELFF
>TRBV19|few|.|TRBJ2-1
TGTGCCAGTAGTATAGATTGGGGTGCGCAGTTCTTC
CASSIDWGAQFF
>TRBV2|many|.|TRBJ1-5
TGTGCCAGCAGTTACAGGGTTGCGAATCAGCCCCAGCATTTT
CASSYRVANQPQHF
>TRBV5-1|few|.|TRBJ2-3
TGCGCCAGCAGCCCTCTCGGCCTGAGCCCAGATACGCAGTATTTT
CASSPLGLSPDTQYF
>TRBV12-3/TRBV12-4|many|TRBD1|TRBJ2-7
TGTGCCAGCAGCGCCGGGACAGGGTACGAGCAGTACTTC
CASSAGTGYEQYF
>TRBV5-1|many|.|TRBJ1-2
TGCGCCAGCAGCTTGGAGACAGCCTATGGCTACACCTTC
CASSLETAYGYTF
>TRBV12-3/TRBV12-4|.|.|TRBJ1-1
TGTGCCAGCAGTTTGTGGGACATCACTGAAGCTTTCTTT
CASSLWDITEAFF
>TRBV10-1|few|.|TRBJ2-5
TGCGCCAGCAGCCAAGATAAGGGGACCCAGTACTTC
CASSQDKGTQYF
>TRBV20-1|many|TRBD1|TRBJ2-5
TGCAGTGCTAGAGAGTCGACAGGGGGCGGGACCCAGTACTTC
CSARESTGGGTQYF
>TRBV4-2|few|TRBD2|TRBJ2-3
TGTGCCAGCACCCTACCCGGGACTAGCGGGATGGATACGCAGTATTTT
CASTLPGTSGMDTQYF
>TRBV7-9|many|TRBD1|TRBJ1-5
TGTGCCAGCAGCCCTGGGGGACAGGCCCGAAATCAGCCCCAGCATTTT
CASSPGGQARNQPQHF